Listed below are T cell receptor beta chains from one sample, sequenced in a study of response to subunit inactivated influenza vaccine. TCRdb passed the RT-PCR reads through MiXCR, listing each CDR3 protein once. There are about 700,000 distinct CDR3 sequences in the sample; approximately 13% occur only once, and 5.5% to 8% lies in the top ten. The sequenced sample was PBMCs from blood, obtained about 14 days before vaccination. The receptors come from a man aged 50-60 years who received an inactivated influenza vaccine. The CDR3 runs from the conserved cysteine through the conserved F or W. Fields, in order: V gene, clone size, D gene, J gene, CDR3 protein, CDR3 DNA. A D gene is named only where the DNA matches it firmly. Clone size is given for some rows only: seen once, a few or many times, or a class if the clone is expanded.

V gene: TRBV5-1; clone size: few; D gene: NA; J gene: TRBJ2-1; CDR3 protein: CASSFGNRDGQFF; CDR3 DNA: TGCGCCAGCAGCTTTGGGAACCGGGACGGGCAGTTCTTC
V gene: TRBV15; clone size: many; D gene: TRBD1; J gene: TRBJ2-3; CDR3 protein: CATSRLDRGTDTQYF; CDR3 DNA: TGTGCCACCAGCAGACTTGACAGGGGAACAGATACGCAGTATTTT
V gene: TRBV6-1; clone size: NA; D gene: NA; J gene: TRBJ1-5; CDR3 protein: CASSEFEGGLSQPQHF; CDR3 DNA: TGTGCCAGCAGTGAATTTGAGGGGGGCTTGAGTCAGCCCCAGCATTTT
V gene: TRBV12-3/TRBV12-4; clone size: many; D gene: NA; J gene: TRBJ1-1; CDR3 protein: CASSRGGGGGTEAFF; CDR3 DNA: TGTGCCAGCAGTAGGGGGGGAGGGGGAGGGACTGAAGCTTTCTTT
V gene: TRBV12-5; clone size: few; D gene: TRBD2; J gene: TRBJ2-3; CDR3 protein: CASGPLAGGGTDTQYF; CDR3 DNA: TGTGCTAGTGGGCCACTAGCGGGAGGTGGCACAGATACGCAGTATTTT
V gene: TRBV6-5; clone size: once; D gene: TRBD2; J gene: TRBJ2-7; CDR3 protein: CASSYSIAGNNYEQYF; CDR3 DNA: TGTGCCAGCAGTTACTCGATAGCGGGAAATAACTACGAGCAGTACTTC
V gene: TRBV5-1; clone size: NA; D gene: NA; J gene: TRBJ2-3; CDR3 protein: CASSLGNLSPSTDTQYF; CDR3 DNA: TGCGCCAGCAGCTTGGGGAACCTGTCCCCTAGCACAGATACGCAGTATTTT
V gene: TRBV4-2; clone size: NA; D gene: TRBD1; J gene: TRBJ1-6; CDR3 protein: CASSPRDRVYSPLHF; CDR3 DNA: TGTGCCAGCAGCCCCCGGGACAGGGTTTATTCACCCCTCCACTTT
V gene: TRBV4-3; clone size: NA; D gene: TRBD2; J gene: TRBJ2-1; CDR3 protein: CASSQDKLAGNEQFF; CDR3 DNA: TGCGCCAGCAGCCAAGATAAGCTAGCGGGAAATGAGCAGTTCTTC
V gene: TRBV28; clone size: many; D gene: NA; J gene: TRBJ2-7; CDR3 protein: CASTGSWVSYEQYF; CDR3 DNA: TGTGCCAGCACTGGGTCCTGGGTCTCCTACGAGCAGTACTTC
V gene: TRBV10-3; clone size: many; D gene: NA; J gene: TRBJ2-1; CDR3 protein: CAISESGLLQFF; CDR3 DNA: TGTGCCATCAGTGAGTCGGGTTTACTGCAGTTCTTC
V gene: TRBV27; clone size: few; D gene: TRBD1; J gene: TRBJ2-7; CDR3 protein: CASSWKTGGNEQYF; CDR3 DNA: TGTGCCAGCAGTTGGAAGACAGGGGGAAACGAGCAGTACTTC
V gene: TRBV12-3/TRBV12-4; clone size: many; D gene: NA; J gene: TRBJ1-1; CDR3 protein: CASSVSRDIGAFF; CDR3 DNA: TGTGCCAGCAGTGTAAGCCGGGACATCGGAGCTTTCTTT
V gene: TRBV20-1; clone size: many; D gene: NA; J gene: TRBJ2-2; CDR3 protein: CSALTANTGELFF; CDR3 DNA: TGCAGTGCGTTGACGGCGAACACCGGGGAGCTGTTTTTT
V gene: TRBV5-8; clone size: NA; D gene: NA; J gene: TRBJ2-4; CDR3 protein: CASGRSIAKNIQYF; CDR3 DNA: TGTGCCAGCGGTCGTTCAATAGCCAAAAACATTCAGTACTTC
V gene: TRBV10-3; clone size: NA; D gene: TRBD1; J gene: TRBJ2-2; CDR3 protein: CAISGGTGTFANTGELFF; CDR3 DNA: TGTGCCATCAGTGGGGGGACAGGGACATTCGCGAACACCGGGGAGCTGTTTTTT
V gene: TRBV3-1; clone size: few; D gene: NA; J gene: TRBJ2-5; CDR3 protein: CASSHLGVWETQYF; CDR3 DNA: TGTGCCAGCAGCCACCTAGGGGTCTGGGAGACCCAGTACTTC
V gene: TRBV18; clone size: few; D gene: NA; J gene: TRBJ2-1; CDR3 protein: CASSPNTGVDEQFF; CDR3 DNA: TGTGCCAGCTCACCAAACACGGGGGTGGACGAGCAGTTCTTC
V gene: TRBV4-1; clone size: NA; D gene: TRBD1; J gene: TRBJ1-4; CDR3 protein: CASSPDRAGNEKLFF; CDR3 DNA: TGCGCCAGCAGCCCAGACAGGGCGGGTAATGAAAAACTGTTTTTT
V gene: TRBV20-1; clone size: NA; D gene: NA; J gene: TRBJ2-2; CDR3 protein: CSARDTGPSGGELFF; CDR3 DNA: TGCAGTGCTAGAGATACAGGGCCCTCTGGGGGGGAGCTGTTTTTT
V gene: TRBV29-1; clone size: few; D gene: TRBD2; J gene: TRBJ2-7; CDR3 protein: CSVGGGDLATYEQYF; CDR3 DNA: TGCAGCGTTGGGGGGGGAGATCTAGCGACCTACGAGCAGTACTTC
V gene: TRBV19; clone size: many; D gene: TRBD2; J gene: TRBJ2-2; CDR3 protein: CASKSWGRATNTGELFF; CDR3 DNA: TGTGCCAGTAAGAGTTGGGGGAGGGCCACGAACACCGGGGAGCTGTTTTTT